Below, 28 T cell receptor beta chains from the same sample are listed, as sequenced in a study of cytomegalovirus exposure and HLA in healthy donors. The PCR was carried out with 60 Vbeta primers and 13 Jbeta primers. Profiling relied on immunoSEQ multiplex PCR, and the TCRdb table lists in-frame clones only, not all of them. The repertoire has 200,000 to 250,000 clones, about 74% of them found once; the top ten carry about 14%. Material for sequencing was PBMCs. These TCRs come from a man aged 40-49 years in good health and CMV-seronegative.

This clone turned up a few times. This sequence joins TRBV7-6 and TRBJ2-3; 8 bases are shared with TRBD2. There are 16 residues in the CDR3. The V gene's germline CDR1 is SGHVS and CDR2 FNYEAQ. Unmatched junction bases numbered 6, after V lost 2 bases and J lost 2 bases. The CDR3 DNA is TGTGCCAGCAGCTTATCCCGGGGGGGGGTCACAGATACGCAGTATTTT. Translation gives CASSLSRGGVTDTQYF.

The chain links TRBV5-1 to TRBJ2-2; 11 bases line up with TRBD2. CDR1 is SGHRS, CDR2 YFSETQ, per germline. Germline trimming cut 8 bases from V and 6 bases from J; bases unmatched to any gene: 9. CDR3 length: 15 residues. The CDR3 region is CASSVTSGSAGELFF. The CDR3 coding sequence is TGCGCCAGTTCCGTTACTAGCGGGAGTGCCGGGGAGCTGTTTTTT.

This clone has just one count. The genes are TRBV10-2 and TRBJ1-1; D may be TRBD1 (5 bases). Per the germline V gene, CDR1 is WSHSY and CDR2 is SAAADI. The CDR3 extends over 13 amino acids. V lost 10 bases to trimming and J lost 3 bases, with 15 bases between them. CDR3 in DNA: TGCGCCAAAACGACAGTAAGGGACACTGAAGCTTTCTTT. The encoded protein is CAKTTVRDTEAFF.

This chain links TRBV2 with TRBJ1-1, with a weak D call TRBD1 (5 bases). V lost 7 bases to trimming and J lost 4 bases, with 13 bases between them. This CDR3 is built from 13 residues. Germline V gene data show CDR1 as SNHLY and CDR2 as FYNNEI. The CDR3 DNA reads TGTGCCAGCAAGGGGACCGGGAGCACTGAAGCTTTCTTT. It codes for CASKGTGSTEAFF.

V is TRBV9 and J is TRBJ2-7, with TRBD2 as a possible D gene (6 bases). CDR1 and CDR2 from the germline V gene are SGDLS and YYNGEE. The CDR3 consists of 15 residues. V was pared by 0 bases and J by 0 bases, with 10 bases between. CDR3 in amino acids: CASSVGGRSSYEQYF. The CDR3, as DNA: TGTGCCAGCAGCGTAGGGGGGAGGAGCTCCTACGAGCAGTACTTC. Looking up the rest from reference TRBV9 and TRBJ2-7 gives the full variable domain: DSGVTQTPKHLITATGQRVTLRCSPRSGDLSVYWYQQSLDQGLQFLIQYYNGEERAKGNILERFSAQQFPDLHSELNLSSLELGDSALYFCASSVGGRSSYEQYFGPGTRLTVT.

V usage is TRBV29-1 and J usage is TRBJ2-2; 10 nucleotides match TRBD1. The CDR3 loop spans 15 amino acids. Germline lookup yields CDR1 SQVTM and CDR2 ANQGSEA. Unmatched junction bases numbered 8, after V lost 6 bases and J lost 4 bases. The CDR3 sequence: CSVASTGGVTGELFF. CDR3 DNA: TGCAGCGTCGCTTCGACAGGGGGCGTCACCGGGGAGCTGTTTTTT.

This chain uses TRBV4-3 with TRBJ2-2; 11 bases are a match to TRBD2. In germline, CDR1 is LGHNA, CDR2 YSLEER. Unmatched junction bases numbered 13, after V lost 0 bases and J lost 7 bases. The CDR3 has 19 amino acids. The CDR3 protein is CASSQDEAISGGAGGELFF. In nucleotides, the CDR3 is TGCGCCAGCAGCCAAGATGAGGCCATTAGCGGGGGGGCTGGCGGGGAGCTGTTTTTT.

The chain uses TRBV7-8 and TRBJ2-3, with 8 bases identical to TRBD1. Losses at the gene ends were 5 bases for V and 4 bases for J; bases not matched to a gene: 11. Per germline, CDR1 SGHVS and CDR2 FQNEAQ. The CDR3 has 16 amino acids. The chain's CDR3 is CASSPLGPTGADTQYF. The CDR3 nucleotides are TGTGCCAGCAGCCCACTGGGACCGACAGGGGCAGATACGCAGTATTTT.

V usage is TRBV28 and J usage is TRBJ1-6; TRBD1 matches at 9 bases. Germline V lookup: CDR1 MDHEN, CDR2 SYDVKM. The ends lost 6 bases at V and 7 bases at J; junction bases unmatched: 7. This CDR3 has 15 residues. In nucleotides, the CDR3 is TGTGCCAGCAGGCCTCCGGGACAGGGCAATTCACCCCTCCACTTT. Translating gives CASRPPGQGNSPLHF.

This clone appeared a single time. The rearrangement links TRBV30 to TRBJ1-3, with D maybe TRBD1 (6 bases). The V end was cut by 2 bases, the J end by 0 bases, with 11 bases between. The CDR3 contains 15 residues. Germline values: CDR1 GTSNPN, CDR2 SVGIG (reference sequence). Here the CDR3 DNA reads TGTGCCTGGAGTTCCTCGACAGGCTCTGGAAACACCATATATTTT. Translating it yields CAWSSSTGSGNTIYF.

The CDR3 DNA is TGTGCCAGCAGCTCTCTCGGAGCCGGGGGGGGCACTGATAACTATGGCTACACCTTC. Protein product: CASSSLGAGGGTDNYGYTF. The rearrangement joins TRBV5-6 to TRBJ1-2; D is perhaps TRBD1 (6 bases). The CDR3 consists of 19 residues. V was trimmed by 3 bases and J by 1 base, leaving 25 bases between them. Germline-derived CDR1 and CDR2 are SGHDT and YYEEEE.

The J gene is TRBJ2-5, the V gene TRBV5-4; the D gene is possibly TRBD2 (6 bases). Germline-derived CDR1 and CDR2 are SGHNT and YYREEE (reference sequence). The CDR3 totals 13 residues. The V and J ends lost 4 bases and 2 bases respectively, with 9 bases between them. The chain's CDR3 is CASSAGLQETQYF. The CDR3 DNA follows: TGTGCCAGCAGCGCGGGACTTCAAGAGACCCAGTACTTC. The full variable domain, rest sourced from reference TRBV5-4 and TRBJ2-5, is ETGVTQSPTHLIKTRGQQVTLRCSSQSGHNTVSWYQQALGQGPQFIFQYYREEENGRGNFPPRFSGLQFPNYSSELNVNALELDDSALYLCASSAGLQETQYFGPGTRLLVL.

This clone was seen once. The sample has other DNA sequences that encode this CDR3 too. The chain carries TRBV4-1 and TRBJ1-2; tentative D call: TRBD1 (5 bases). The CDR3 has 14 residues. CDR1 is MGHRA and CDR2 is YSYEKL in the germline V gene. V lost 1 base and J lost 4, with 10 bases in between. The CDR3 DNA reads as TGCGCCAGCAGCCAAGGTCAGGGCCCCTATGGCTACACCTTC. It is translated as CASSQGQGPYGYTF.

This chain connects TRBV10-3 to TRBJ2-1, with 10 positions matching TRBD2. There are 13 residues in the CDR3. Per the germline V gene, CDR1 is ENHRY and CDR2 is SYGVKD. V shed 6 bases, J shed 4 bases, and the junction held 0 bases outside the gene matches. CDR3 sequence reads: CAIRLAGYNEQFF. CDR3 sequence (DNA): TGTGCCATCAGACTAGCGGGATACAATGAGCAGTTCTTC.

This clone was counted only a few times. In DNA form, the CDR3 reads TGTGCCAGCAGCTCGGACAGGAGGGTATTTTCCGGGGAGCTGTTTTTT. Protein product: CASSSDRRVFSGELFF. The chain recombines TRBV5-6 with TRBJ2-2, with D maybe TRBD1 (7 bases). V lost 3 bases to trimming and J lost 6 bases, with 18 bases between them. CDR3 size: 16 residues. Germline V gene data show CDR1 as SGHDT and CDR2 as YYEEEE.

This chain links TRBV27 with TRBJ2-2, with 8 positions matching TRBD2. Per the germline V gene, CDR1 is MNHEY and CDR2 is SMNVEV (reference sequence). V was pared by 6 bases and J by 0 bases, with 3 bases of the junction left unmatched. The length of the CDR3 is 15 residues. The CDR3 DNA reads as TGTGCCAGCAGACGAGCGGGGGCGAACACCGGGGAGCTGTTTTTT. It encodes CASRRAGANTGELFF.

J is TRBJ1-2 and V is TRBV18; D ambiguous. The V end lost 3 bases, the J end lost 4 bases, and 9 bases lay between the germline ends. The CDR3 contains 13 residues. In germline, CDR1 is KGHSH, CDR2 LQKENI. In nucleotides, the CDR3 is TGTGCCAGCTCACCTGATAAACTCTATGGCTACACCTTC. Translation: CASSPDKLYGYTF.

The V call is TRBV6-5, the J call TRBJ2-1, with TRBD2 matching over 9 bases. V was pared by 3 bases and J by 7 bases, with 7 bases of the junction left unmatched. The germline V gene has CDR1 MNHEY and CDR2 SVGAGI. CDR3 size: 15 residues. DNA for the CDR3: TGTGCCAGCAGTTATTTAGCGGGGGATAGAAATGAGCAGTTCTTC. This gives the protein CASSYLAGDRNEQFF.

The rearrangement uses TRBV4-1 and TRBJ1-1; 8 nucleotides agree with TRBD1. Trimming at V came to 1 base and at J to 1 base, leaving 11 bases not matched to a gene. The CDR3 contains 18 residues. CDR1 is MGHRA, CDR2 YSYEKL, per germline. The CDR3 spells CASSQVLLMGTGNTEAFF. CDR3 in DNA: TGCGCCAGCAGCCAAGTACTCCTAATGGGGACAGGGAACACTGAAGCTTTCTTT.

The J gene is TRBJ2-2, the V gene TRBV15; D perhaps matches TRBD1 (5 bases). V was pared by 4 bases and J by 5 bases, with 11 bases between. CDR3 size: 14 residues. Germline CDR1 reads LNHNV; CDR2 reads YYDKDF (reference sequence). This CDR3 reads CATSTGISTGELFF. The CDR3, as DNA: TGTGCCACCAGCACAGGGATTAGTACCGGGGAGCTGTTTTTT.

This chain connects TRBV6-1 to TRBJ1-4; D not resolved. Trimming pared 1 base from V and 0 bases from J, leaving 6 bases between. The CDR3 loop spans 15 amino acids. Germline V gene data show CDR1 as MNHNS and CDR2 as SASEGT. The CDR3 region is CASSEGHSTNEKLFF. The CDR3 DNA sequence: TGTGCCAGCAGTGAAGGACATTCAACTAATGAAAAACTGTTTTTT.

The rearrangement links TRBV29-1 to TRBJ2-1; possibly TRBD1 for D (7 bases). With 6 bases removed from V and 6 bases from J, the gap between germline ends came to 21 bases. The germline V gene encodes CDR1 SQVTM and CDR2 ANQGSEA. The CDR3 runs 15 residues. The CDR3 nucleotides read TGCAGCGTACTCAGGGGGTTAGCGGACATCAATGAGCAGTTCTTC. It is translated as CSVLRGLADINEQFF.

V usage is TRBV13 and J usage is TRBJ2-7; D is possibly TRBD1 (6 bases). V lost 0 bases and J lost 4, with 22 bases in between. The CDR3 runs 18 residues. Germline CDR1 and CDR2: PRHDT and FYEKMQ (reference sequence). The CDR3 loop reads CASSLGVGRRGSSYEQYF. CDR3 coding DNA: TGTGCCAGCAGCTTAGGGGTGGGGAGAAGGGGGTCGTCGTACGAGCAGTACTTC.

The CDR3 DNA reads as TGTGCCAGCAGCGCGAAAACCGGGACAGGGATCATCAACGAGCAGTACTTC. Translated: CASSAKTGTGIINEQYF. V usage is TRBV9 and J usage is TRBJ2-7; TRBD1 matches 9 bases. The CDR3 is 17 amino acids. Germline CDR1 and CDR2: SGDLS and YYNGEE. J lost 5 bases, V lost 3 bases, and 15 bases had no gene match.

The CDR3 DNA reads as TGTGCCAGTAGTAAGGGGTGGATCACTGAAGCTTTCTTT. This codes for CASSKGWITEAFF. This chain joins TRBV19 and TRBJ1-1, with D tentatively TRBD1 (5 bases). The V gene lost 4 bases and the J gene lost 4 bases, with 10 bases spanning the gap. This CDR3 contains 13 residues. Germline CDR1 reads LNHDA; CDR2 reads SQIVND (reference sequence).

The chain has TRBV12-5 and TRBJ2-2, with 9 bases aligning to TRBD1. Unmatched junction bases numbered 3, after V lost 5 bases and J lost 5 bases. This CDR3 comprises 14 residues. In germline, CDR1 is LGHNT, CDR2 FRNRAP. The CDR3 coding sequence is TGTGCTAGTGGTGCACAGGGGGCGACCGGGGAGCTGTTTTTT. This sequence encodes CASGAQGATGELFF. The whole variable domain, filled in from reference TRBV12-5 and TRBJ2-2, reads DARVTQTPRHKVTEMGQEVTMRCQPILGHNTVFWYRQTMMQGLELLAYFRNRAPLDDSGMPKDRFSAEMPDATLATLKIQPSEPRDSAVYFCASGAQGATGELFFGEGSRLTVL.

The chain has TRBV10-3 and TRBJ1-1; TRBD1 matches at 9 bases. This CDR3 contains 13 residues. V trimming: 7 bases; J trimming: 8 bases; junction bases outside the gene matches: 8. The germline V gene has CDR1 ENHRY and CDR2 SYGVKD. The CDR3, as DNA: TGTGCCATCACCCCCGGGACAGGGAGGGAAGCTTTCTTT. Translation gives CAITPGTGREAFF.

The genes are TRBV2 and TRBJ2-5; 12 bases are a match to TRBD2. CDR1 and CDR2 (germline): SNHLY, FYNNEI. The CDR3 contains 14 residues. Losses at the gene ends were 6 bases for V and 4 bases for J; bases not matched to a gene: 3. The chain's CDR3 is CASRRTSGVETQYF. Written as DNA, the CDR3 is TGTGCCAGCAGGAGGACTAGCGGGGTAGAGACCCAGTACTTC.